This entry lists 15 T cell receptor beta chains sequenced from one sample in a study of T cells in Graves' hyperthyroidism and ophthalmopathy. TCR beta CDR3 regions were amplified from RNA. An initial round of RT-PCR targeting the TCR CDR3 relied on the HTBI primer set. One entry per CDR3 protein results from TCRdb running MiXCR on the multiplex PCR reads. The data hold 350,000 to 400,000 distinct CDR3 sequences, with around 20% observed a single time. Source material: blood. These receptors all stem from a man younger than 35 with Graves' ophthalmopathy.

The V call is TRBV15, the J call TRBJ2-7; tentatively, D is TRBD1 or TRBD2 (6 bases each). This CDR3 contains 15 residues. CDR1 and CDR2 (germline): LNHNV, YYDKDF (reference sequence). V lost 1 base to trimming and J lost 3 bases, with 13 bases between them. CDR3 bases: TGTGCCACCAGCAGAGCGGGGGACATGGGCTACGAGCAGTACTTC. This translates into CATSRAGDMGYEQYF.

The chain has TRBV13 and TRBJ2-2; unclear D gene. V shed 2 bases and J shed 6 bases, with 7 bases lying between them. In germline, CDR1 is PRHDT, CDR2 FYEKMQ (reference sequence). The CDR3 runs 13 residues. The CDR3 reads CASSLYGAGELFF. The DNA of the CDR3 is TGTGCCAGCAGCTTATATGGGGCCGGGGAGCTGTTTTTT.

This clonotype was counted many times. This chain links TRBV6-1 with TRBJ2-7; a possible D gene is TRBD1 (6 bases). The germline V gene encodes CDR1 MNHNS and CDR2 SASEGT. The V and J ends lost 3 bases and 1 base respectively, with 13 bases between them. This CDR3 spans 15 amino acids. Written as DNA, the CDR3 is TGTGCCAGCAGTGAGAAGTTGACAGGTTCCTACGAGCAGTACTTC. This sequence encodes CASSEKLTGSYEQYF.

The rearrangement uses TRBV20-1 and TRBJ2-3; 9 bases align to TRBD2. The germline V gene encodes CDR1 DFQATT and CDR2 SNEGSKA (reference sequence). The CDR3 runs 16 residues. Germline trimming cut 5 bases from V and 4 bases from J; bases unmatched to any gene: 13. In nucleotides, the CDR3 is TGCAGTGCTGAAGTCTGGCGGGGGGGCTTTGCAGATACGCAGTATTTT. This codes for CSAEVWRGGFADTQYF.

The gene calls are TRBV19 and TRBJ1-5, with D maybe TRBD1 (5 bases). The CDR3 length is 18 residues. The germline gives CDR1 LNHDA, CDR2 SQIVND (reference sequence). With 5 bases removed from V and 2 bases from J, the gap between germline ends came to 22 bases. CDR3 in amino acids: CASSVSGTPFGGNQPQHF. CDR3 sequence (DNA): TGTGCCAGTAGTGTCTCCGGGACCCCCTTCGGGGGCAATCAGCCCCAGCATTTT.

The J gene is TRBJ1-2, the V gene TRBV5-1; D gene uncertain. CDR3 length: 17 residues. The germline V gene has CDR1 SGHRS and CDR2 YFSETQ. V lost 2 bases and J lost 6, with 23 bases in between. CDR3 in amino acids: CASSLGLTAVRRNGYTF. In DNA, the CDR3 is TGCGCCAGCAGCTTAGGACTCACAGCAGTAAGGAGAAATGGCTACACCTTC.

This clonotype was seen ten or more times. The CDR3, as DNA: TGTGCCATCAGTGACGGACTAGCGGGGACCACAGATACGCAGTATTTT. This translates into CAISDGLAGTTDTQYF. This chain links TRBV10-3 with TRBJ2-3; TRBD2 agrees at 12 bases. J was trimmed by 2 bases and V by 3 bases; bases with no gene match: 3. CDR1 ENHRY and CDR2 SYGVKD come from the germline V gene. CDR3 size: 16 residues.

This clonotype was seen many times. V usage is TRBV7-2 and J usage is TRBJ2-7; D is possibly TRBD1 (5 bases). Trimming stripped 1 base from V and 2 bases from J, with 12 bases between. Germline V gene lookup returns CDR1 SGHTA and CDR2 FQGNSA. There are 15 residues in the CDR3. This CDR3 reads CASSLDIGAPYEQYF. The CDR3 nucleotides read TGTGCCAGCAGCTTAGATATAGGGGCCCCCTACGAGCAGTACTTC.

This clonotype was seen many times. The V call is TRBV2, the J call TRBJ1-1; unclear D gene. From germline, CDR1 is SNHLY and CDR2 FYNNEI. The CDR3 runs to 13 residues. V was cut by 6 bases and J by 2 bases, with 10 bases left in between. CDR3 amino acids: CASSSGFNTEAFF. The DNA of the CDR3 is TGTGCCAGCAGCTCGGGCTTCAACACTGAAGCTTTCTTT.

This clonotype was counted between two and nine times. The CDR3 protein is CASSTLSPTDTQYF. The CDR3 DNA sequence: TGTGCCAGCAGCACCTTGTCTCCCACAGATACGCAGTATTTT. This chain joins TRBV9 and TRBJ2-3; D remains unclear. This CDR3 comprises 14 residues. Trimming took off 4 bases at V and 2 bases at J, with 11 bases between the two ends. CDR1 SGDLS and CDR2 YYNGEE come from the germline V gene.

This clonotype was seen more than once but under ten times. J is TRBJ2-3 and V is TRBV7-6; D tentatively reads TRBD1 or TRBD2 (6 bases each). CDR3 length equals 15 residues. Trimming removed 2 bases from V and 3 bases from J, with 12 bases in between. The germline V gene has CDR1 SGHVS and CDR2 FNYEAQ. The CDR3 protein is CASSLSGGQTDTQYF. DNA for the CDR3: TGTGCCAGCAGCTTATCCGGGGGACAAACAGATACGCAGTATTTT.

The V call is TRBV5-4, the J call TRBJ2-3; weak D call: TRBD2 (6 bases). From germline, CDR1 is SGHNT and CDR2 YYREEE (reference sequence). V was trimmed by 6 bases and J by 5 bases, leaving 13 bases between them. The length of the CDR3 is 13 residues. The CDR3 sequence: CASTPPGGDTQYF. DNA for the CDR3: TGTGCCAGCACCCCCCCCGGGGGAGATACGCAGTATTTT.

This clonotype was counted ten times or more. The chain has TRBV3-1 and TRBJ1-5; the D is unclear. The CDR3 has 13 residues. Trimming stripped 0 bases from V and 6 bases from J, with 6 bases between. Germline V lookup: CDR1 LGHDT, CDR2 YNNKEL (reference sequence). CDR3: CASSQDGGQPQHF. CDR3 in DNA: TGTGCCAGCAGCCAAGATGGAGGTCAGCCCCAGCATTTT.

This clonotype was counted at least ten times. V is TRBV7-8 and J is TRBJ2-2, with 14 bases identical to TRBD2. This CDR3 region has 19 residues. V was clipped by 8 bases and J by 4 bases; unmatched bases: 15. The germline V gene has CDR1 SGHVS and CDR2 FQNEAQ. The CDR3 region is CASHQRRLAGGLGTGELFF. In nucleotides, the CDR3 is TGTGCCAGCCACCAAAGACGACTAGCGGGGGGGCTGGGCACCGGGGAGCTGTTTTTT.

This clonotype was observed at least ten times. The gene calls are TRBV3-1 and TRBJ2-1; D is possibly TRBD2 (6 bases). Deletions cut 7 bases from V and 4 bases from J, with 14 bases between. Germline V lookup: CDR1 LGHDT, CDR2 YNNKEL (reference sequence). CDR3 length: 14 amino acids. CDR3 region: CASTEGLEYNEQFF. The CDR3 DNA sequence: TGTGCCAGCACCGAGGGACTCGAGTACAATGAGCAGTTCTTC.